Below, 23 T cell receptor beta chains from the same sample are listed, as sequenced in a study of identical twins. TCRdb redid the calling of the 5' RACE reads with MiXCR, one entry per CDR3 protein. The table has 1.5 million to 2 million distinct CDR3 sequences, more than 30% seen once. Sequencing was done on a sample of cord blood. These receptors all stem from a newborn girl in good health.

The V and J genes are TRBV30 and TRBJ2-4; D not resolved. Germline V gives CDR1 GTSNPN, CDR2 SVGIG (reference sequence). The CDR3 runs 13 residues. Trimming left V 0 bases short and J 13 bases short, with 16 bases between. The CDR3 spells CAWSVSLSGEQYF. The CDR3 DNA sequence: TGTGCCTGGAGTGTAAGTTTGTCGGGTGAGCAGTACTTC. The full variable domain, completed using reference TRBV30 and TRBJ2-4, is SQTIHQWPATLVQPVGSPLSLECTVEGTSNPNLYWYRQAAGRGLQLLFYSVGIGQISSEVPQNLSASRPQDRQFILSSKKLLLSDSGFYLCAWSVSLSGEQYFGAGTRLSVL.

This clonotype showed up just a few times. This chain links TRBV5-1 with TRBJ2-7; 13 nucleotides match TRBD2. CDR1 is SGHRS and CDR2 is YFSETQ in the germline V gene. Unmatched junction bases numbered 7, after V lost 4 bases and J lost 0 bases. The CDR3 covers 17 residues. This chain's CDR3 is CASSLRTSGGSSYEQYF. The CDR3 DNA follows: TGCGCCAGCAGCCTGCGGACTAGCGGGGGCAGCTCCTACGAGCAGTACTTC. The variable domain in full, with the rest retrieved from reference TRBV5-1 and TRBJ2-7, is KAGVTQTPRYLIKTRGQQVTLSCSPISGHRSVSWYQQTPGQGLQFLFEYFSETQRNKGNFPGRFSGRQFSNSRSEMNVSTLELGDSALYLCASSLRTSGGSSYEQYFGPGTRLTVT.

A few counts support this clonotype. This sequence joins TRBV20-1 and TRBJ1-6; 9 bases agree with TRBD1. Per the germline V gene, CDR1 is DFQATT and CDR2 is SNEGSKA (reference sequence). There are 14 residues in the CDR3. Germline trimming cut 5 bases from V and 5 bases from J; bases unmatched to any gene: 4. The CDR3: CSASGQGNNSPLHF. As DNA, the CDR3 is TGCAGTGCTTCGGGACAGGGAAATAATTCACCCCTCCACTTT.

This chain connects TRBV2 to TRBJ1-2, with unresolved D. Trimming took off 6 bases at V and 4 bases at J, with 9 bases between the two ends. CDR3 size: 12 residues. The V gene's germline CDR1 is SNHLY and CDR2 FYNNEI. CDR3 coding DNA: TGTGCCAGCAGACAGACTCGCTATGGCTACACCTTC. Translation gives CASRQTRYGYTF.

The chain joins TRBV28 to TRBJ2-6; a possible D gene is TRBD1 (6 bases). This CDR3 is built from 19 residues. V was cut by 2 bases and J by 2 bases, with 19 bases left in between. The V gene's germline CDR1 is MDHEN and CDR2 SYDVKM. The CDR3 here is CASSLDGRWGHPGANVLTF. CDR3 nucleotides: TGTGCCAGCAGTTTAGACGGACGGTGGGGGCATCCTGGGGCCAACGTCCTGACTTTC.

V gene TRBV3-1 combines with J gene TRBJ2-5; D uncertain. Germline CDR1 LGHDT, CDR2 YNNKEL (reference sequence). V gave up 4 bases and J gave up 2 bases, with 14 bases separating them. The CDR3 contains 15 residues. The CDR3 DNA reads TGTGCCAGCAGCCCCCGCGCTGGGGTACAAGAGACCCAGTACTTC. Translated, it gives CASSPRAGVQETQYF.

The V and J genes are TRBV10-3 and TRBJ2-1; TRBD1 matches at 10 bases. V lost 4 bases to trimming and J lost 7 bases; unmatched junction nucleotides: 4. Germline V CDR1 and CDR2: ENHRY, SYGVKD. The CDR3 is made up of 14 amino acids. CDR3 coding DNA: TGTGCCATCAGTGCCGGGACAGGGGTTAATGAGCAGTTCTTC. Translating it yields CAISAGTGVNEQFF.

This clonotype was seen a few times. J is TRBJ1-5 and V is TRBV12-5; 8 bases match TRBD1. V was clipped by 1 base and J by 7 bases; unmatched bases: 3. Germline V gene data show CDR1 as LGHNT and CDR2 as FRNRAP. The CDR3 has 14 amino acids. The CDR3 region has the DNA TGTGCTAGTGGTTTGGCCCCAGGGGGCCAGCCCCAGCATTTT. Protein product: CASGLAPGGQPQHF. Filled out from reference TRBV12-5 and TRBJ1-5, the complete variable domain reads DARVTQTPRHKVTEMGQEVTMRCQPILGHNTVFWYRQTMMQGLELLAYFRNRAPLDDSGMPKDRFSAEMPDATLATLKIQPSEPRDSAVYFCASGLAPGGQPQHFGDGTRLSIL.

Notes on this clonotype: Compared with germline, one end of the junction differs, possibly owing to a read error. The gene calls are TRBV4-2 and TRBJ2-5; D gene unclear. The CDR3 has 18 residues. CDR1 and CDR2 (germline): LGHNA, YNFKEQ. CDR3 sequence reads: CASGQDYPPVARQETQYF. The CDR3 DNA follows: TGTGCCAGCGGCCAAGATTACCCCCCGGTGGCTCGCCAAGAGACCCAGTACTTC.

The rearrangement uses TRBV7-2 and TRBJ2-1, with D tentatively TRBD2 (6 bases). The CDR3 runs to 14 residues. The germline V gene encodes CDR1 SGHTA and CDR2 FQGNSA. V lost 3 bases, J lost 7 bases, and 13 bases lay in between. The CDR3 loop reads CASSFSSVENEQFF. CDR3 bases: TGTGCCAGCAGCTTTTCTAGCGTAGAAAATGAGCAGTTCTTC.

This clonotype has just a few counts. The chain has TRBV5-1 and TRBJ2-4, with 12 bases that match TRBD2. The trim removed 4 bases at V and 12 bases at J, leaving 11 bases unmatched. Germline-derived CDR1 and CDR2 are SGHRS and YFSETQ. The CDR3 contains 15 residues. CDR3 region: CASSRTSGGKPTQYF. The CDR3 DNA reads TGCGCCAGCAGCAGAACTAGCGGGGGGAAGCCCACTCAGTACTTC.

The CDR3 reads CASSQGVPFGGPSTDTQYF. For the CDR3, the DNA is TGTGCCAGCAGCCAAGGAGTCCCTTTCGGAGGTCCTAGCACAGATACGCAGTATTTT. V and J are TRBV14 and TRBJ2-3, with a tentative D call TRBD2 (5 bases). V was shortened by 1 base and J by 0 bases, with 20 bases between the two germline ends. CDR1 and CDR2 (germline): SGHDN, FVKESK. CDR3 length: 19 amino acids. Looking up the rest from reference TRBV14 and TRBJ2-3 gives the full variable domain: EAGVTQFPSHSVIEKGQTVTLRCDPISGHDNLYWYRRVMGKEIKFLLHFVKESKQDESGMPNNRFLAERTGGTYSTLKVQPAELEDSGVYFCASSQGVPFGGPSTDTQYFGPGTRLTVL.

The CDR3 sequence: CASSADRPIYSNQPQHF. In nucleotides, the CDR3 is TGTGCCAGCAGTGCAGACAGGCCAATATATAGCAATCAGCCCCAGCATTTT. The V call is TRBV6-1, the J call TRBJ1-5; possible D gene TRBD1, 6 bases. With 4 bases removed from V and 0 bases from J, the gap between germline ends came to 16 bases. Germline lookup yields CDR1 MNHNS and CDR2 SASEGT. This CDR3 region has 17 residues.

This clonotype was seen a handful of times. This chain links TRBV6-5 with TRBJ1-6; D is unresolved. This CDR3 is built from 12 residues. The V and J ends lost 4 bases and 9 bases respectively, with 7 bases between them. CDR1 and CDR2 (germline): MNHEY, SVGAGI. CDR3 nucleotides: TGTGCCAGCAGTTGGGCCATTTCACCCCTCCACTTT. This encodes CASSWAISPLHF.

This clonotype was seen many times. The genes are TRBV5-1 and TRBJ2-1, with D unresolved. Germline CDR1 reads SGHRS; CDR2 reads YFSETQ. The CDR3 extends over 13 amino acids. V lost 4 bases and J 0 bases, leaving 5 bases between the germline ends. CDR3 protein: CASSPFSYNEQFF. For the CDR3, the DNA is TGCGCCAGCAGCCCCTTCTCCTACAATGAGCAGTTCTTC. The full variable domain, in which reference TRBV5-1 and TRBJ2-1 provide the parts outside the CDR3, is KAGVTQTPRYLIKTRGQQVTLSCSPISGHRSVSWYQQTPGQGLQFLFEYFSETQRNKGNFPGRFSGRQFSNSRSEMNVSTLELGDSALYLCASSPFSYNEQFFGPGTRLTVL.

At least ten counts were recorded for this clonotype. This rearrangement joins TRBV27 to TRBJ1-4; 7 bases map to TRBD1. In germline, CDR1 is MNHEY, CDR2 SMNVEV (reference sequence). The CDR3 is made up of 15 amino acids. Germline trimming cut 6 bases from V and 0 bases from J; bases unmatched to any gene: 4. The CDR3 region is CASSPQGATNEKLFF. The CDR3 DNA reads TGTGCCAGCAGCCCGCAGGGGGCAACTAATGAAAAACTGTTTTTT. Variable domain in full (rest from reference TRBV27 and TRBJ1-4): EAQVTQNPRYLITVTGKKLTVTCSQNMNHEYMSWYRQDPGLGLRQIYYSMNVEVTDKGDVPEGYKVSRKEKRNFPLILESPSPNQTSLYFCASSPQGATNEKLFFGSGTQLSVL.

J is TRBJ1-1 and V is TRBV25-1, with 8 nucleotides matching TRBD1. CDR1 is MGHDK, CDR2 SYGVNS, per germline. The CDR3 covers 14 residues. The V gene end was trimmed by 4 bases and the J gene end by 3 bases; junction bases not matched to a gene: 4. In nucleotides, the CDR3 is TGTGCCAGCAGTGGGGGACAGGAATACACTGAAGCTTTCTTT. Translation gives CASSGGQEYTEAFF.

This clonotype was recorded at least ten times. The chain is built from TRBV29-1 and TRBJ2-1; 10 bases are shared with TRBD2. J gave up 4 bases and V 4 bases, and 1 base lay outside the gene matches. Germline V CDR1 and CDR2: SQVTM, ANQGSEA. The length of the CDR3 is 13 residues. CDR3: CSVVAGGYNEQFF. For the CDR3, the DNA is TGCAGCGTTGTAGCGGGGGGTTACAATGAGCAGTTCTTC.

This chain connects TRBV12-3 or TRBV12-4 to TRBJ2-5; possibly TRBD1 for D (6 bases). Trimming cost V 5 bases and J 1 base, with 17 bases left between them. The CDR3 length is 16 residues. The CDR3 sequence: CASSLRDTTIQETQYF. CDR3 DNA: TGTGCCAGCAGTCTAAGGGACACGACTATCCAAGAGACCCAGTACTTC.

The CDR3 sequence is CASGIEQQYF. The CDR3 bases are TGTGCCAGCGGGATAGAGCAGCAGTACTTC. V usage is TRBV7-2 and J usage is TRBJ2-4; no clear D. The V gene's germline CDR1 is SGHTA and CDR2 FQGNSA. This CDR3 is 10 amino acids long. Trimming cost V 8 bases and J 13 bases, with 12 bases left between them. The complete variable domain, with remaining parts taken from reference TRBV7-2 and TRBJ2-4, reads GAGVSQSPSNKVTEKGKDVELRCDPISGHTALYWYRQSLGQGLEFLIYFQGNSAPDKSGLPSDRFSAERTGGSVSTLTIQRTQQEDSAVYLCASGIEQQYFGAGTRLSVL.

This clonotype was picked up a small number of times. The chain employs TRBV5-1 and TRBJ2-7; 7 nucleotides agree with TRBD1. The CDR3 is made up of 15 amino acids. V shed 4 bases, J shed 6 bases, and the junction held 13 bases outside the gene matches. CDR1 and CDR2 (germline): SGHRS, YFSETQ. This chain's CDR3 is CASSQQPGTASEQYF. The CDR3 coding sequence is TGCGCCAGCAGCCAACAACCCGGGACAGCATCCGAGCAGTACTTC.

The chain has TRBV4-1 and TRBJ2-1; 8 bases agree with TRBD2. The J call may be wrong; the DNA end is better matched by TRBJ2-7. CDR3 size: 14 residues. CDR1 is MGHRA and CDR2 is YSYEKL in the germline V gene. DNA for the CDR3: TGCGCCAGCAGCCCGGGACTAGATGCCAATGAGCAGTACTTC. Its translation: CASSPGLDANEQYF.

This clonotype appeared a few times. The chain combines TRBV20-1 with TRBJ2-3; 13 nucleotides agree with TRBD2. V lost 7 bases and J lost 3; bases outside the gene matches: 1. This CDR3 is 13 amino acids long. Germline V gene sequence: CDR1 DFQATT, CDR2 SNEGSKA (reference sequence). DNA of the CDR3: TGCAGTGGGGGACTAGCGGGGACAGATACGCAGTATTTT. It is translated as CSGGLAGTDTQYF.